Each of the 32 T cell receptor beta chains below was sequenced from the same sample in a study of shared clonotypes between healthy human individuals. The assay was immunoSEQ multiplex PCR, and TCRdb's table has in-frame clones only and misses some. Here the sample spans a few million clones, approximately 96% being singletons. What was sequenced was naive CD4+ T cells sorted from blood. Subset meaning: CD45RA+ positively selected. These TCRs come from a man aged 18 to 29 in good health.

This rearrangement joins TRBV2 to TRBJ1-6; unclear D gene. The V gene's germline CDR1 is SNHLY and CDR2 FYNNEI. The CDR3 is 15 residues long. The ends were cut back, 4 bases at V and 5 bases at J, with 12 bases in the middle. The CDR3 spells CASSGPQRDNSPLHF. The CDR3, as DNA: TGTGCCAGCAGTGGCCCACAGCGTGATAATTCACCCCTCCACTTT.

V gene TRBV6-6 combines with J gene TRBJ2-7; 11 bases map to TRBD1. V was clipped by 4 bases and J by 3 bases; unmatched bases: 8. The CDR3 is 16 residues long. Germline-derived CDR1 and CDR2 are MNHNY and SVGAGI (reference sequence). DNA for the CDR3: TGTGCCAGCAGTTTTGGGAGGGGGACAGGGGGCTACGAGCAGTACTTC. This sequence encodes CASSFGRGTGGYEQYF.

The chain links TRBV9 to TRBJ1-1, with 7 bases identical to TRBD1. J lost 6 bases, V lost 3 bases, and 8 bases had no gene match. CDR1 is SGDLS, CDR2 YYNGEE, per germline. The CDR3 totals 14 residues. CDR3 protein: CASSASTGTSEAFF. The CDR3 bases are TGTGCCAGCAGCGCATCGACAGGGACCTCTGAAGCTTTCTTT.

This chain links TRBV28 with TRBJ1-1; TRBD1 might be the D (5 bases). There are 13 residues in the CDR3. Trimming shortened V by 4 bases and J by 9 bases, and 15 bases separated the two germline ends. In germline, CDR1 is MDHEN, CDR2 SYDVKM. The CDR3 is CASSSPDRNKAFF. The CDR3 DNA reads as TGTGCCAGCAGTTCCCCTGACAGAAATAAAGCTTTCTTT.

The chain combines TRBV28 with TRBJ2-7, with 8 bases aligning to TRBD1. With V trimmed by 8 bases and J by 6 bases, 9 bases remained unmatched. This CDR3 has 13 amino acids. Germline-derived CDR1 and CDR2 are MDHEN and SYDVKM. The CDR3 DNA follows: TGTGCCAGCCTGACCGGGACAGGCGGCGAGCAGTACTTC. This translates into CASLTGTGGEQYF.

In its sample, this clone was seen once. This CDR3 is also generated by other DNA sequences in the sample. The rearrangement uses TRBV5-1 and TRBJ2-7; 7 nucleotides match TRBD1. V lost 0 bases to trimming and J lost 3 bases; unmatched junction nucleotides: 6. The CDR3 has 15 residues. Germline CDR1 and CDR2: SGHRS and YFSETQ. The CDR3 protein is CASSLAGTAGYEQYF. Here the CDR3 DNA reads TGCGCCAGCAGCTTGGCCGGGACAGCAGGCTACGAGCAGTACTTC.

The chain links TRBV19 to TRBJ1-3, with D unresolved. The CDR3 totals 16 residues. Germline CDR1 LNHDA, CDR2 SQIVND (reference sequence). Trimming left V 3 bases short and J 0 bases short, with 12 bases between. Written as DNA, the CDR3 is TGTGCCAGTAGTATTTCTGACAATCTCTCTGGAAACACCATATATTTT. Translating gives CASSISDNLSGNTIYF.

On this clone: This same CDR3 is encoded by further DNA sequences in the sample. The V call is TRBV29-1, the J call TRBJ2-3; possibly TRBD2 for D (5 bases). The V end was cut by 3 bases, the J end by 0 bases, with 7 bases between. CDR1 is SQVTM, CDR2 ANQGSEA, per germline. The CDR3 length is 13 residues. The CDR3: CSVDPGSTDTQYF. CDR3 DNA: TGCAGCGTTGACCCGGGAAGCACAGATACGCAGTATTTT.

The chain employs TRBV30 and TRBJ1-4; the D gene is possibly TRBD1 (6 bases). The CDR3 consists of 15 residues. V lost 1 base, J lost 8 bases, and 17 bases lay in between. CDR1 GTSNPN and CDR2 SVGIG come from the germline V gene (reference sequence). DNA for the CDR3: TGTGCCTGGAGTGCACAGGGAGGTCCATGGGAAAAACTGTTTTTT. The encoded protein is CAWSAQGGPWEKLFF.

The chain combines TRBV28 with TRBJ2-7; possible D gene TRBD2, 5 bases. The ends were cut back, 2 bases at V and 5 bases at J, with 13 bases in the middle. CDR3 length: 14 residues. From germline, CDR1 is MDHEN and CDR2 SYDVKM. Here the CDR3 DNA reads TGTGCCAGCAGTTTACTGTTATTGAGGGACGAGCAGTACTTC. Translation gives CASSLLLLRDEQYF.

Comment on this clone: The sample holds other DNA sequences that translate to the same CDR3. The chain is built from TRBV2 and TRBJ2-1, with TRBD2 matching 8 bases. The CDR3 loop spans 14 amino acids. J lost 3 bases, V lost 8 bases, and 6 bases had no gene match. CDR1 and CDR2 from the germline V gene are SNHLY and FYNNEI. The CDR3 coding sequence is TGTGCCAGCCGTACTAGCGGTCGCTACAATGAGCAGTTCTTC. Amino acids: CASRTSGRYNEQFF. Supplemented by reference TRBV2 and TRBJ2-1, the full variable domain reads EPEVTQTPSHQVTQMGQEVILRCVPISNHLYFYWYRQILGQKVEFLVSFYNNEISEKSEIFDDQFSVERPDGSNFTLKIRSTKLEDSAMYFCASRTSGRYNEQFFGPGTRLTVL.

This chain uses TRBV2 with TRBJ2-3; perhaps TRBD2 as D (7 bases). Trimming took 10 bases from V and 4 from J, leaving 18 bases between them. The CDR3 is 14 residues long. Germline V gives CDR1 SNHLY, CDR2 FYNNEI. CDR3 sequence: CATSRGAVADTQYF. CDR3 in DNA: TGTGCCACGAGTCGGGGGGCTGTCGCAGATACGCAGTATTTT. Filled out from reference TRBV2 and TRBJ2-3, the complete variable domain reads EPEVTQTPSHQVTQMGQEVILRCVPISNHLYFYWYRQILGQKVEFLVSFYNNEISEKSEIFDDQFSVERPDGSNFTLKIRSTKLEDSAMYFCATSRGAVADTQYFGPGTRLTVL.

The CDR3 here is CASSLARGRSYNEQFF. The CDR3 DNA follows: TGCGCCAGCAGCTTGGCTCGCGGGAGATCCTACAATGAGCAGTTCTTC. The chain employs TRBV5-1 and TRBJ2-1; the match to TRBD2 covers 7 bases. V was pared by 0 bases and J by 1 base, with 4 bases of the junction left unmatched. The CDR3 contains 16 residues. Germline assignment: CDR1 SGHRS and CDR2 YFSETQ. The variable domain in full, with the rest retrieved from reference TRBV5-1 and TRBJ2-1, is KAGVTQTPRYLIKTRGQQVTLSCSPISGHRSVSWYQQTPGQGLQFLFEYFSETQRNKGNFPGRFSGRQFSNSRSEMNVSTLELGDSALYLCASSLARGRSYNEQFFGPGTRLTVL.

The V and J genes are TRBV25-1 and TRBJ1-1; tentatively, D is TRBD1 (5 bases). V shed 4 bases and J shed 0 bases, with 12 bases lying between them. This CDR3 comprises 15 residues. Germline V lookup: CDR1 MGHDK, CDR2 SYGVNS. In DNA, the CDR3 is TGTGCCAGCAGTGTTCCGGGGACTATGAACACTGAAGCTTTCTTT. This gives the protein CASSVPGTMNTEAFF.

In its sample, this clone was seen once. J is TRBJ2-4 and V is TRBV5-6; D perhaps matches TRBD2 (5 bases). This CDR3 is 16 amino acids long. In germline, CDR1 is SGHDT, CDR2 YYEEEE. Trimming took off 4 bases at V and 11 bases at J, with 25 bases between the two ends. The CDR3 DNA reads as TGTGCCAGCAGCGCTCGCAGGAATCCATGGATGGACTTTCAGTACTTC. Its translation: CASSARRNPWMDFQYF.

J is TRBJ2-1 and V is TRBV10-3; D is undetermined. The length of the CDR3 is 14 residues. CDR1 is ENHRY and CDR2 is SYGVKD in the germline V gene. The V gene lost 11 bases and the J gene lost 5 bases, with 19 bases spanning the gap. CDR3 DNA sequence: TGTGCCGCCCCGTCTTGTGTTTGGCACAATGAGCAGTTCTTC. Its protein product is CAAPSCVWHNEQFF.

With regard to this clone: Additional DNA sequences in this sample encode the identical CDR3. The CDR3 region has the DNA TGCGCCAGCAGCATCGGACAGGGGCCCTACGAGCAGTACTTC. This codes for CASSIGQGPYEQYF. This chain uses TRBV5-1 with TRBJ2-7; 9 nucleotides match TRBD1. Per germline, CDR1 SGHRS and CDR2 YFSETQ. J was trimmed by 2 bases and V by 4 bases; bases with no gene match: 4. The CDR3 spans 14 residues.

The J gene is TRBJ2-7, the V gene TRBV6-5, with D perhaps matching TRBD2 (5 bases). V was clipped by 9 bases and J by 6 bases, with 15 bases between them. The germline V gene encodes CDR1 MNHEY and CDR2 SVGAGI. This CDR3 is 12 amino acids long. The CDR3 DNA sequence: TGTGCCAGTTACACGGCGGGCGGCGAGCAGTACTTC. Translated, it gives CASYTAGGEQYF.

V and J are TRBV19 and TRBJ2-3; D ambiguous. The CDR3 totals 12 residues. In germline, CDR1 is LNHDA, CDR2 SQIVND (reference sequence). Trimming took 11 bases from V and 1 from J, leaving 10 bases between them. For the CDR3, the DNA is TGTGCCTCCGGCTGGGGCACAGATACGCAGTATTTT. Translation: CASGWGTDTQYF.

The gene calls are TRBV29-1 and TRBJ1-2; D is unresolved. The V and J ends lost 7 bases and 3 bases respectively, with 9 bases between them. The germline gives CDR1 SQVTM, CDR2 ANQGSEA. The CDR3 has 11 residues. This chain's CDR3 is CSGTDDYGYTF. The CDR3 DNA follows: TGCAGCGGCACGGATGACTATGGCTACACCTTC. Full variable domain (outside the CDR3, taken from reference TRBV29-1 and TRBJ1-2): SAVISQKPSRDICQRGTSLTIQCQVDSQVTMMFWYRQQPGQSLTLIATANQGSEATYESGFVIDKFPISRPNLTFSTLTVSNMSPEDSSIYLCSGTDDYGYTFGSGTRLTVV.

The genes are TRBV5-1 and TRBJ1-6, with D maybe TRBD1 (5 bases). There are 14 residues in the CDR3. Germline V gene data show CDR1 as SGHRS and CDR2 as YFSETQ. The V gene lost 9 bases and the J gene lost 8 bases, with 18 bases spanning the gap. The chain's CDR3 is CATRTGQGDSPLHF. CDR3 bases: TGCGCCACCCGAACGGGGCAGGGAGATTCACCCCTCCACTTT.

CDR3 protein: CSGSDSLYEQYF. The CDR3 DNA follows: TGCAGCGGATCAGACAGCCTCTACGAGCAGTACTTC. The rearrangement joins TRBV29-1 to TRBJ2-7, with D perhaps TRBD1 (5 bases). Germline loops: CDR1 SQVTM, CDR2 ANQGSEA. The CDR3 totals 12 residues. V was trimmed by 7 bases and J by 3 bases, leaving 13 bases between them.

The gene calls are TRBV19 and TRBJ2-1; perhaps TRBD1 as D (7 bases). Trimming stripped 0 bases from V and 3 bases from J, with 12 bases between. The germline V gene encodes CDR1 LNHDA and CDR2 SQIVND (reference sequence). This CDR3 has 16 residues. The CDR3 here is CASSIDHRGGYNEQFF. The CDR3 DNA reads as TGTGCCAGTAGTATAGACCACAGGGGAGGCTACAATGAGCAGTTCTTC.

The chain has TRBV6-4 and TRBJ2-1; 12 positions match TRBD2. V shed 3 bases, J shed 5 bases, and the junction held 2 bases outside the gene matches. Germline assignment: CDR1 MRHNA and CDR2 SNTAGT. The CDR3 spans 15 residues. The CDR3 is CASSELAGGNNEQFF. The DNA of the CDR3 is TGTGCCAGCAGTGAACTAGCGGGGGGCAACAATGAGCAGTTCTTC.

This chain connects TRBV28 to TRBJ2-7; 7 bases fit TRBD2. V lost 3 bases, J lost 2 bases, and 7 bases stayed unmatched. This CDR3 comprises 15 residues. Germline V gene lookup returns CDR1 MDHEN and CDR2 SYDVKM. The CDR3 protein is CASSLGGGLTYEQYF. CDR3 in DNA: TGTGCCAGCAGTTTGGGCGGGGGACTAACCTACGAGCAGTACTTC.

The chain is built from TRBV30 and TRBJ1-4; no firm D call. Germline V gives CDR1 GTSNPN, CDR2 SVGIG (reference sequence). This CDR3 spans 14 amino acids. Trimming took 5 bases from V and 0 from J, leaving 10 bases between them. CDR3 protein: CAWSRPTTNEKLFF. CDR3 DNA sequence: TGTGCCTGGTCCAGGCCGACAACTAATGAAAAACTGTTTTTT.

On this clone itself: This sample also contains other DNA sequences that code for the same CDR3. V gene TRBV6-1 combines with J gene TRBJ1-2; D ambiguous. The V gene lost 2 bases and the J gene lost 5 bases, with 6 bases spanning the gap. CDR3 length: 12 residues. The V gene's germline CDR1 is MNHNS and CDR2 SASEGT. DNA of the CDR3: TGTGCCAGCAGTGAAATAGGGTATGGCTACACCTTC. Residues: CASSEIGYGYTF.

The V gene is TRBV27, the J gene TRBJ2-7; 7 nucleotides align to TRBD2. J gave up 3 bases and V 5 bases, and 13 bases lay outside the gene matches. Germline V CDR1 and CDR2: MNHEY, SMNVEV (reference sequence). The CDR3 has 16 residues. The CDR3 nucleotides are TGTGCCAGCAGTCAACCAACGACAGCGGGGTTCTACGAGCAGTACTTC. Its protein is CASSQPTTAGFYEQYF.

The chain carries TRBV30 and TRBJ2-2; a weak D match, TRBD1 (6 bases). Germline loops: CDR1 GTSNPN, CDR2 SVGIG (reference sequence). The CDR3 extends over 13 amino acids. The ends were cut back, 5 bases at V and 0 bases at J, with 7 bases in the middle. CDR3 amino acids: CAWDRTNTGELFF. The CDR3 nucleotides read TGTGCCTGGGACAGGACGAACACCGGGGAGCTGTTTTTT.

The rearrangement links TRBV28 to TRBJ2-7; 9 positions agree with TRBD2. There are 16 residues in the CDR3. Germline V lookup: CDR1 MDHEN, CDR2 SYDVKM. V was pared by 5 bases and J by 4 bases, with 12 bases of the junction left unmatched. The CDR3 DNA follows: TGTGCCAGCAGTACCCTCCAGCCGGGACTAGCATACGAGCAGTACTTC. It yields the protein CASSTLQPGLAYEQYF.

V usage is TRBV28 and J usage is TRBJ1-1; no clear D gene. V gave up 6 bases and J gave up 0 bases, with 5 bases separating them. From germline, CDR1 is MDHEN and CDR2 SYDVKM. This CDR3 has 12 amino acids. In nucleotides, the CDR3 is TGTGCCAGCAGGGTCCTGAACACTGAAGCTTTCTTT. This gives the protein CASRVLNTEAFF.

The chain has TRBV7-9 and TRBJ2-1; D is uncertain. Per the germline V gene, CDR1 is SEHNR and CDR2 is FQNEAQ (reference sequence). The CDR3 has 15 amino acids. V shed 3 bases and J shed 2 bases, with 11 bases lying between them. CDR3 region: CASSFFSNPYNEQFF. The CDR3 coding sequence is TGTGCCAGCAGCTTCTTCTCAAACCCCTACAATGAGCAGTTCTTC. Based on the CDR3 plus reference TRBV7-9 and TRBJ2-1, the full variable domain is DTGVSQNPRHKITKRGQNVTFRCDPISEHNRLYWYRQTLGQGPEFLTYFQNEAQLEKSRLLSDRFSAERPKGSFSTLEIQRTEQGDSAMYLCASSFFSNPYNEQFFGPGTRLTVL.